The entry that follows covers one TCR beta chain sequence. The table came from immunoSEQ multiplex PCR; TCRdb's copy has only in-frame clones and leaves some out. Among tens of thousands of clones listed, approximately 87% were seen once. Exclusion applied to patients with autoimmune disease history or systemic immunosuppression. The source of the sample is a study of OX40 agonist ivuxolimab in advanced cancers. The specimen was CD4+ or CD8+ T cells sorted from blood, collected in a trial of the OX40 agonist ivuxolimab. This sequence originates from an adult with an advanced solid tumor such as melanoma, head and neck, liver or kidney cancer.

CDR3 nucleotide sequence: TGTGCCAGCAGCTTGCTGACTAACACCGGGGAGCTGTTTTTT. Translation gives CASSLLTNTGELFF. The chain carries TRBV9 and TRBJ2-2; D uncertain. The CDR3 is made up of 14 amino acids. CDR1 and CDR2 from the germline V gene are SGDLS and YYNGEE. The V and J ends lost 4 bases and 2 bases respectively, with 9 bases between them.